This T cell receptor (beta chain) was obtained from a study of T-cell reconstitution after alpha-beta-depleted transplantation in children. This clonotype was counted at least ten times. What it binds is unknown. Study-wide results and limits: After one year, T-cell counts and TCRbeta diversity mostly came from new T cells. Surviving recipient T cells and intrathymic progenitors accounted for some patients' high TCRbeta diversity at day 60. Two months or so post-transplant, alpha-beta T cells reportedly derived from several hundred expanded graft clones.

As it was prepared, the TCRbeta library received unique molecular identifiers. A single record per CDR3 protein comes from TCRdb applying MiXCR to the PCR reads. The table shows hundreds of thousands of distinct CDR3 sequences, with approximately 10% occurring only once. Germline lookup yields CDR1 SGHTA and CDR2 FQGNSA. The CDR3 contains 19 residues. Trimming took 5 bases from V and 0 from J, leaving 20 bases between them. The genes are TRBV7-2 and TRBJ2-6; possibly TRBD2 for D (7 bases). Sequencing was performed on PBMCs, taken before TCRalphabeta/CD19-depleted stem cell transplant. The sequence was obtained from a child under two years old with acute myeloid leukemia, due to receive a stem cell transplant. CDR3 sequence: CASSARGGAPVSGANVLTF. The CDR3, as DNA: TGTGCCAGCAGCGCGAGGGGGGGAGCCCCTGTCTCTGGGGCCAACGTCCTGACTTTC.